A single sample is the source of the 24 T cell receptor beta chains below, sequenced in a study of cytomegalovirus exposure and HLA in healthy donors. It was with 60 Vbeta and 13 Jbeta primers that the PCR ran. This table comes from immunoSEQ multiplex PCR, and its TCRdb copy is limited to in-frame clones, with some not included. The data show about 200,000 clones, and the top ten clones hold over 0.95%. The sample was PBMCs. The source of these receptors is a girl aged 2 to 9 in good health and CMV-seropositive.

CDR3 in DNA: TGTGCCAGCAAGATCGCTAGTGGCTACACCTTC. This gives the protein CASKIASGYTF. This sequence joins TRBV7-9 and TRBJ1-2; D not resolved. The germline V gene encodes CDR1 SEHNR and CDR2 FQNEAQ (reference sequence). The CDR3 is made up of 11 amino acids. Trimming cost V 7 bases and J 7 bases, with 10 bases left between them.

This sequence joins TRBV10-3 and TRBJ2-1, with D perhaps matching TRBD1 (6 bases). Germline lookup yields CDR1 ENHRY and CDR2 SYGVKD. The ends were cut back, 3 bases at V and 4 bases at J, with 7 bases in the middle. This CDR3 is built from 13 residues. This CDR3 is CAISEGQYNEQFF. CDR3 in DNA: TGTGCCATCAGTGAAGGACAGTACAATGAGCAGTTCTTC.

The chain combines TRBV29-1 with TRBJ2-1; TRBD2 is a possible D gene (6 bases). This CDR3 spans 15 amino acids. Trimming took 6 bases from V and 8 from J, leaving 23 bases between them. The germline gives CDR1 SQVTM, CDR2 ANQGSEA. DNA for the CDR3: TGCAGCGTCAATGGGCGGCGGAGGGCTTTCGATGAGCAGTTCTTC. Residues: CSVNGRRRAFDEQFF.

V usage is TRBV5-4 and J usage is TRBJ2-4; 14 nucleotides line up with TRBD2. The V gene's germline CDR1 is SGHNT and CDR2 YYREEE (reference sequence). The ends lost 1 base at V and 6 bases at J; junction bases unmatched: 9. The CDR3 consists of 18 residues. This CDR3 reads CASSLPPGLAGGVNIQYF. CDR3 bases: TGTGCCAGCAGCTTGCCTCCAGGACTAGCGGGAGGAGTAAACATTCAGTACTTC.

The CDR3 here is CASSLRADEKLFF. The CDR3 DNA reads as TGTGCCAGCAGTCTCAGGGCGGATGAAAAACTGTTTTTT. The J gene is TRBJ1-4, the V gene TRBV27; weak D call: TRBD1 (5 bases). The CDR3 runs 13 residues. V lost 5 bases, J lost 6 bases, and 10 bases lay in between. The V gene's germline CDR1 is MNHEY and CDR2 SMNVEV (reference sequence).

The genes are TRBV19 and TRBJ2-5, with 9 bases that match TRBD1. J gave up 3 bases and V 6 bases, and 5 bases lay outside the gene matches. The CDR3 runs 14 residues. Germline V gene data show CDR1 as LNHDA and CDR2 as SQIVND (reference sequence). In DNA, the CDR3 is TGTGCCAGTAGAAGGGGACAGGGAGAAGAGACCCAGTACTTC. It codes for CASRRGQGEETQYF.

J is TRBJ2-3 and V is TRBV27; D is possibly TRBD2 (5 bases). Per the germline V gene, CDR1 is MNHEY and CDR2 is SMNVEV (reference sequence). The CDR3 sequence is 16 residues long. The V end was cut by 2 bases, the J end by 2 bases, with 14 bases between. The CDR3 reads CASSLIGNTPTDTQYF. The DNA of the CDR3 is TGTGCCAGCAGTTTAATCGGGAACACCCCCACAGATACGCAGTATTTT.

The gene calls are TRBV13 and TRBJ2-5; weak D call: TRBD2 (6 bases). The CDR3 length is 14 residues. V dropped 5 bases and J dropped 3 bases, with 13 bases sitting between them. The germline gives CDR1 PRHDT, CDR2 FYEKMQ (reference sequence). The CDR3 DNA sequence: TGTGCCAGCAGCCCGGTGGGGGGAGAAGAGACCCAGTACTTC. It codes for CASSPVGGEETQYF.

The V call is TRBV30, the J call TRBJ2-1; 8 positions agree with TRBD2. Germline values: CDR1 GTSNPN, CDR2 SVGIG (reference sequence). The J segment lost 13 bases and the V segment lost 0 bases, leaving 14 bases of the junction unmatched. The CDR3 contains 15 residues. The CDR3, as DNA: TGTGCCTGGAGTGTATCTGGACCGAGTCGGGAGGGCCAGTTCTTC. Encoded protein: CAWSVSGPSREGQFF. Complete variable domain (other parts from reference TRBV30 and TRBJ2-1): SQTIHQWPATLVQPVGSPLSLECTVEGTSNPNLYWYRQAAGRGLQLLFYSVGIGQISSEVPQNLSASRPQDRQFILSSKKLLLSDSGFYLCAWSVSGPSREGQFFGPGTRLTVL.

The chain combines TRBV6-1 with TRBJ1-2, with D perhaps TRBD1 (5 bases). CDR3 length: 16 residues. Per the germline V gene, CDR1 is MNHNS and CDR2 is SASEGT. V lost 1 base and J 0 bases, leaving 12 bases between the germline ends. The CDR3: CASSEGWGSANYGYTF. CDR3 DNA: TGTGCCAGCAGTGAAGGTTGGGGCAGCGCTAACTATGGCTACACCTTC.

The J gene is TRBJ2-1, the V gene TRBV5-6; D may be TRBD1 (6 bases). This CDR3 is 15 amino acids long. Trimming shortened V by 0 bases and J by 12 bases, and 19 bases separated the two germline ends. Germline CDR1 is SGHDT and CDR2 is YYEEEE. The CDR3 here is CASSLGQGHPLGQFF. In DNA, the CDR3 is TGTGCCAGCAGCTTGGGCCAGGGGCACCCCCTGGGGCAGTTCTTC.

The chain employs TRBV9 and TRBJ1-1; D gene ambiguous. The CDR3 length is 15 residues. Germline values: CDR1 SGDLS, CDR2 YYNGEE. Trimming removed 0 bases at V and 0 bases at J, with 9 bases between. The CDR3 protein is CASSVVHRLNTEAFF. CDR3 bases: TGTGCCAGCAGCGTAGTTCACAGATTGAACACTGAAGCTTTCTTT.

V usage is TRBV5-8 and J usage is TRBJ2-1; 13 bases map to TRBD2. With 4 bases clipped from V and 5 bases from J, the junction kept 3 bases outside the gene matches. This CDR3 region has 15 residues. Germline V gene sequence: CDR1 SGHTS, CDR2 YDEGEE. The CDR3 protein is CASSSGLAGDNEQFF. The CDR3 DNA reads TGTGCCAGCAGCAGCGGACTAGCGGGGGACAATGAGCAGTTCTTC.

The gene calls are TRBV19 and TRBJ2-3; perhaps TRBD2 as D (5 bases). From germline, CDR1 is LNHDA and CDR2 SQIVND (reference sequence). Trimming removed 4 bases from V and 0 bases from J, with 11 bases in between. The CDR3 is 15 amino acids. The CDR3 loop is CASSRQAASTDTQYF. The CDR3 DNA reads TGTGCCAGTAGTAGACAAGCGGCTAGCACAGATACGCAGTATTTT.

V gene TRBV25-1 combines with J gene TRBJ1-2; D may be TRBD1 (6 bases). V was pared by 5 bases and J by 6 bases, with 13 bases between. CDR1 is MGHDK, CDR2 SYGVNS, per germline. This CDR3 has 13 amino acids. CDR3 protein: CASSPQGGNGYTF. Written as DNA, the CDR3 is TGTGCCAGCAGTCCCCAAGGGGGTAATGGCTACACCTTC.

This sequence joins TRBV5-6 and TRBJ2-1; 14 bases fit TRBD2. The CDR3 totals 15 residues. The germline V gene encodes CDR1 SGHDT and CDR2 YYEEEE. The V and J ends lost 4 bases and 9 bases, in that order; junction bases with no gene match: 6. CDR3 in DNA: TGTGCCAGCAGCCGGGGACTAGCGGGAGCGGTTGAGCAGTTCTTC. Amino acids: CASSRGLAGAVEQFF.

The chain has TRBV6-4 and TRBJ1-3, with D unclear. The CDR3 totals 15 residues. V lost 7 bases and J lost 0, with 13 bases in between. The germline gives CDR1 MRHNA, CDR2 SNTAGT. CDR3 sequence reads: CASTASLFSGNTIYF. The DNA of the CDR3 is TGTGCCAGCACCGCGTCACTTTTCTCTGGAAACACCATATATTTT.

The gene calls are TRBV6-1 and TRBJ2-2; 8 nucleotides match TRBD2. Germline-derived CDR1 and CDR2 are MNHNS and SASEGT. CDR3 length: 16 residues. V dropped 2 bases and J dropped 1; count of bases not matched to a gene: 3. The chain's CDR3 is CASSEISGKNTGELFF. The CDR3 DNA is TGTGCCAGCAGTGAAATTAGCGGGAAGAACACCGGGGAGCTGTTTTTT.

The rearrangement uses TRBV18 and TRBJ1-1; D call uncertain. Germline loops: CDR1 KGHSH, CDR2 LQKENI. The CDR3 is 15 residues long. V was trimmed by 3 bases and J by 4 bases, leaving 15 bases between them. The chain's CDR3 is CASSPLQAEGTEAFF. The CDR3 DNA follows: TGTGCCAGCTCACCCCTTCAGGCAGAGGGCACTGAAGCTTTCTTT.

J is TRBJ1-5 and V is TRBV19; D is ambiguous. Trimming removed 0 bases from V and 7 bases from J, with 16 bases in between. This CDR3 is built from 16 residues. Germline V lookup: CDR1 LNHDA, CDR2 SQIVND (reference sequence). CDR3 sequence reads: CASSIDIGRALQPQHF. CDR3 DNA: TGTGCCAGTAGTATAGATATCGGGCGGGCCCTCCAGCCCCAGCATTTT. The variable domain in full, completed from reference TRBV19 and TRBJ1-5, reads DGGITQSPKYLFRKEGQNVTLSCEQNLNHDAMYWYRQDPGQGLRLIYYSQIVNDFQKGDIAEGYSVSREKKESFPLTVTSAQKNPTAFYLCASSIDIGRALQPQHFGDGTRLSIL.

J is TRBJ1-2 and V is TRBV19, with 7 positions matching TRBD1. V gave up 9 bases and J gave up 2 bases; unmatched junction bases: 6. CDR3 length: 13 amino acids. Germline values: CDR1 LNHDA, CDR2 SQIVND (reference sequence). This CDR3 is CASLGQMNYGYTF. The CDR3 DNA sequence: TGTGCCAGCCTGGGACAGATGAACTATGGCTACACCTTC.

The rearrangement uses TRBV11-2 and TRBJ2-5, with D perhaps TRBD2 (6 bases). The CDR3 loop spans 14 amino acids. V lost 0 bases to trimming and J lost 5 bases, with 10 bases between them. Germline CDR1 and CDR2: SGHAT and FQNNGV. The CDR3 is CASSLEGTWETQYF. CDR3 bases: TGTGCCAGCAGCTTAGAGGGGACTTGGGAGACCCAGTACTTC.

The chain links TRBV19 to TRBJ1-2, with D possibly TRBD1 on 5 matching bases. The CDR3 loop spans 14 amino acids. V lost 6 bases and J lost 3, with 14 bases in between. Germline CDR1 and CDR2: LNHDA and SQIVND (reference sequence). CDR3 region: CASSISGAHYGYTF. DNA for the CDR3: TGTGCCAGTAGCATTAGCGGGGCCCACTATGGCTACACCTTC.

The rearrangement links TRBV6-1 to TRBJ2-2; 8 nucleotides agree with TRBD1. Germline V gives CDR1 MNHNS, CDR2 SASEGT. The trim removed 10 bases at V and 2 bases at J, leaving 6 bases unmatched. This CDR3 has 14 residues. The CDR3 protein is CATPDRANTGELFF. CDR3 coding DNA: TGTGCCACCCCGGACAGGGCAAACACCGGGGAGCTGTTTTTT.